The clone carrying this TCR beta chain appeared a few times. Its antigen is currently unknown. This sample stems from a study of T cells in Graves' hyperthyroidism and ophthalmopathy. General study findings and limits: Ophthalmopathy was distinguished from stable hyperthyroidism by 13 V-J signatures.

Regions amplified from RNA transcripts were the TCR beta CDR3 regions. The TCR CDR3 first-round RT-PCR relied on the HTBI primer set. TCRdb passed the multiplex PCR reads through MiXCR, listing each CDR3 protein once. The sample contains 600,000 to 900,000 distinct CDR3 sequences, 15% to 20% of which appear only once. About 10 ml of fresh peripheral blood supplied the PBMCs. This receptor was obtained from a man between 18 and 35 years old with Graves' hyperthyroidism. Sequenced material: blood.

CDR3 amino acids: CATSRANGELFF. In DNA, the CDR3 is TGTGCCACCAGCAGAGCTAACGGGGAGCTGTTTTTT. The chain links TRBV15 to TRBJ2-2, with D unresolved. CDR1 and CDR2 (germline): LNHNV, YYDKDF (reference sequence). CDR3 length: 12 amino acids. Trimming pared 1 base from V and 7 bases from J, leaving 4 bases between.